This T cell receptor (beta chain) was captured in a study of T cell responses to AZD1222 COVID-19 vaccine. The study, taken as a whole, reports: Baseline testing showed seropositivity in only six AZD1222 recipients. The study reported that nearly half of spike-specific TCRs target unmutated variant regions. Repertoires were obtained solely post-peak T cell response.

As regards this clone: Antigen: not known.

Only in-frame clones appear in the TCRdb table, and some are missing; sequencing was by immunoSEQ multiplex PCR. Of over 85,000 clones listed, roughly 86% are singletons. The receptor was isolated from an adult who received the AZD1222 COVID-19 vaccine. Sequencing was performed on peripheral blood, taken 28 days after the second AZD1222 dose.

The CDR3 sequence: CASSFMTGTSGYTF. In nucleotides, the CDR3 is TGTGCCAGCAGTTTTATGACAGGGACTTCGGGCTACACCTTC. The V and J genes are TRBV27 and TRBJ1-2; 7 bases align to TRBD1. The V segment lost 3 bases and the J segment 8 bases; nucleotides outside the gene matches: 9. The CDR3 contains 14 residues. From germline, CDR1 is MNHEY and CDR2 SMNVEV (reference sequence).